The 22 T cell receptor beta chains given below trace back to one sample, sequenced in a study of CXCR3-negative and CXCR3-positive naive CD8 T cells. The libraries of TRB cDNA were constructed through 5' RACE using UMI labels. TCRdb reprocessed the 5' RACE reads and stores each CDR3 protein as one record, lacking DNA. Its table records 130,000 or so distinct CDR3 sequences. Their antigens remain unidentified. The study, taken as a whole, reports: TRB CDR3s of CXCR3-positive naive cells were more hydrophobic than those of CXCR3-negative naive cells.

The source material was naive CXCR3+ CD8+ T cells from blood. The subset was: CD45RO-CCR7+CD27+CD95- naive CD8+ T cells expressing CXCR3 (TNR3+). The receptors were sampled from a human donor in good health. Some clones in this sample may be carry-over from other donors' samples.

J is TRBJ1-3 and V is TRBV13. Germline CDR1 and CDR2: PRHDT and FYEKMQ (reference sequence). The CDR3 runs to 14 residues. The CDR3 loop is CASSLEDSGNTIYF.

V is TRBV28 and J is TRBJ2-1; TCRdb selects TRBD1, and the lack of DNA leaves this call unchecked. The CDR3 consists of 15 residues. Germline lookup yields CDR1 MDHEN and CDR2 SYDVKM. The CDR3 spells CASSFFGTGENEQFF.

This rearrangement joins TRBV25-1 to TRBJ2-7; TCRdb calls TRBD1, which cannot be checked without DNA. The CDR3 loop spans 15 amino acids. Per germline, CDR1 MGHDK and CDR2 SYGVNS. Here the CDR3 reads CASTPRKTGTYEQYF.

The chain carries TRBV3-1 and TRBJ2-5; the TCRdb call, TRBD2, lacks DNA for checking. The germline V gene has CDR1 LGHDT and CDR2 YNNKEL (reference sequence). The CDR3 runs 17 residues. The CDR3 sequence is CASSTNGDSRAQETQYF.

V usage is TRBV5-6 and J usage is TRBJ2-7; without DNA, the TCRdb call of TRBD1 cannot be checked. This CDR3 spans 16 amino acids. The germline gives CDR1 SGHDT, CDR2 YYEEEE. The CDR3 sequence is CASSSPRDGYSYEQYF.

The chain joins TRBV29-1 to TRBJ2-5; TCRdb indicates TRBD1, and absent DNA this call remains unverified. The germline gives CDR1 SQVTM, CDR2 ANQGSEA. The CDR3 spans 15 residues. CDR3 sequence: CSVQGGQGAPETQYF.

The chain carries TRBV9 and TRBJ2-1; as DNA is missing, the TRBD2 call by TCRdb cannot be tested. The length of the CDR3 is 16 residues. Germline CDR1 SGDLS, CDR2 YYNGEE. This CDR3 reads CASSATSDISYNEQFF.

J is TRBJ2-1 and V is TRBV7-2. CDR1 SGHTA and CDR2 FQGNSA come from the germline V gene. This CDR3 contains 18 residues. Here the CDR3 reads CASSLGSSFSGLYNEQFF.

The chain is built from TRBV28 and TRBJ2-1; TCRdb gives TRBD2 as the D gene, but with no DNA this cannot be confirmed. CDR3 length: 17 amino acids. Germline V gives CDR1 MDHEN, CDR2 SYDVKM. The CDR3 loop is CASSSRLAGANYNEQFF.

The rearrangement joins TRBV13 to TRBJ2-3; the TCRdb D gene call, TRBD1, has no DNA to confirm it. This CDR3 comprises 14 residues. Per the germline V gene, CDR1 is PRHDT and CDR2 is FYEKMQ (reference sequence). The CDR3 is CASSKGRRTDTQYF.

The CDR3 reads CASSQVAGALSYEQYF. This sequence joins TRBV14 and TRBJ2-7. Germline assignment: CDR1 SGHDN and CDR2 FVKESK. The CDR3 has 16 amino acids.

This chain uses TRBV4-1 with TRBJ2-5; as DNA is missing, the TRBD2 call by TCRdb cannot be tested. Germline lookup yields CDR1 MGHRA and CDR2 YSYEKL. This CDR3 has 16 amino acids. CDR3 loop: CASSQDEGLAGETQYF.

The gene calls are TRBV28 and TRBJ2-5. There are 14 residues in the CDR3. The germline V gene has CDR1 MDHEN and CDR2 SYDVKM. The CDR3 protein is CASSLDSLGETQYF. Drawing the rest from reference TRBV28 and TRBJ2-5, the complete variable domain is DVKVTQSSRYLVKRTGEKVFLECVQDMDHENMFWYRQDPGLGLRLIYFSYDVKMKEKGDIPEGYSVSREKKERFSLILESASTNQTSMYLCASSLDSLGETQYFGPGTRLLVL.

The rearrangement joins TRBV11-2 to TRBJ2-5; TCRdb's D call of TRBD2 is untestable without DNA. The CDR3 runs 15 residues. Germline values: CDR1 SGHAT, CDR2 FQNNGV. The chain's CDR3 is CASSLAAGGGETQYF.

This rearrangement joins TRBV12-5 to TRBJ1-1. Germline loops: CDR1 LGHNT, CDR2 FRNRAP. The CDR3 extends over 13 amino acids. CDR3 protein: CASGLGHNPEAFF.

The rearrangement joins TRBV6-6 to TRBJ1-2; TCRdb's D call of TRBD1 is untestable without DNA. The germline CDR1 and CDR2 sequences are MNHNY and SVGAGI (reference sequence). The CDR3 loop spans 14 amino acids. The CDR3 here is CASSYSDRADGYTF.

The chain links TRBV29-1 to TRBJ2-7; absent DNA, TCRdb's TRBD1 call cannot be checked. CDR1 is SQVTM and CDR2 is ANQGSEA in the germline V gene. This CDR3 has 11 amino acids. CDR3 region: CSVRDGYEQYF.

The V gene is TRBV5-1, the J gene TRBJ2-2; as DNA is missing, the TRBD2 call by TCRdb cannot be tested. The germline gives CDR1 SGHRS, CDR2 YFSETQ. CDR3 size: 15 residues. This chain's CDR3 is CASSLGLLNTGELFF.

V gene TRBV29-1 combines with J gene TRBJ2-3; TCRdb's D call, TRBD2, is unchecked because there is no DNA. CDR3 length equals 13 residues. CDR1 is SQVTM and CDR2 is ANQGSEA in the germline V gene. CDR3 in amino acids: CSVEYSGTDTQYF.

J is TRBJ2-7 and V is TRBV20-1; lacking DNA, the TRBD1 call made by TCRdb goes unchecked. Germline V gene data show CDR1 as DFQATT and CDR2 as SNEGSKA (reference sequence). This CDR3 is 15 amino acids long. The CDR3 loop is CSARDRDRVSYEQYF.

The V gene is TRBV12-3 or TRBV12-4, the J gene TRBJ2-1; TCRdb calls TRBD2, which cannot be checked without DNA. CDR3 size: 16 residues. CDR3 sequence reads: CASSTRLGRSYNEQFF.

The V gene is TRBV20-1, the J gene TRBJ2-1; checking the TCRdb D call of TRBD1 is not possible without DNA. The CDR3 spans 13 residues. Germline V gene sequence: CDR1 DFQATT, CDR2 SNEGSKA (reference sequence). This CDR3 is CSAADRVRNEQFF.